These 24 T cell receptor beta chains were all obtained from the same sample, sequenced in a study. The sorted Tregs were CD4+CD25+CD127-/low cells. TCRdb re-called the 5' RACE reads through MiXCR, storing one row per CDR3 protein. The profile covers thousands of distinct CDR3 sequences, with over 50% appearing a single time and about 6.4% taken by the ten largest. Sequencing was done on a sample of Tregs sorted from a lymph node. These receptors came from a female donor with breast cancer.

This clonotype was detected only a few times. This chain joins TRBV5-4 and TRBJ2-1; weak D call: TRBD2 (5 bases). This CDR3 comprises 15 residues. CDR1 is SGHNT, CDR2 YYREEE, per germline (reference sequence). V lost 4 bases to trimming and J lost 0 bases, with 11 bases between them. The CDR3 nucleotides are TGTGCCAGCAGCCTTTTGGGGAGCTCCTACAATGAGCAGTTCTTC. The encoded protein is CASSLLGSSYNEQFF.

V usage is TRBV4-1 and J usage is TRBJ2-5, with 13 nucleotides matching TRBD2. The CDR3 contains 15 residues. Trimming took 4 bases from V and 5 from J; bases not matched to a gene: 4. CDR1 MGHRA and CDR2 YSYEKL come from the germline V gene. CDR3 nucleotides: TGCGCCAGCAGCCGGCTGACTAGCGGGAGGGAGACCCAGTACTTC. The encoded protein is CASSRLTSGRETQYF.

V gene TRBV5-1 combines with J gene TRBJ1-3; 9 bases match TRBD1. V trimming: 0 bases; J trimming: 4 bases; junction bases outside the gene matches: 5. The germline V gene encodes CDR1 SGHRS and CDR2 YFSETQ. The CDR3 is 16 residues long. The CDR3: CASSLGTGTGGNTIYF. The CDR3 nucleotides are TGCGCCAGCAGCTTGGGAACCGGGACAGGGGGAAACACCATATATTTT.

The chain's CDR3 is CASTPRVGASPDTQYF. The CDR3 region has the DNA TGTGCCAGCACTCCACGAGTGGGCGCCTCGCCAGATACGCAGTATTTT. V usage is TRBV6-1 and J usage is TRBJ2-3; D uncertain. CDR3 size: 16 residues. CDR1 is MNHNS, CDR2 SASEGT, per germline. V lost 7 bases to trimming and J lost 4 bases, with 21 bases between them.

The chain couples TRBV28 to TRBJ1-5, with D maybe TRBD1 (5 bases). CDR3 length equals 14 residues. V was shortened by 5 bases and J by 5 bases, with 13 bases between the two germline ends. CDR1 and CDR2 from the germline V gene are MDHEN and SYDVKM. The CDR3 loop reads CASSRVRGYQPQHF. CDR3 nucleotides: TGTGCCAGCAGTAGGGTACGGGGGTATCAGCCCCAGCATTTT.

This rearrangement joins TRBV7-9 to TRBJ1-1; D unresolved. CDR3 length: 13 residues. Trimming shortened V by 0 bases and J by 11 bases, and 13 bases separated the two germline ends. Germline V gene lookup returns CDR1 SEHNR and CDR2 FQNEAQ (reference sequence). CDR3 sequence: CASSLADGVGAFF. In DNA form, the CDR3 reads TGTGCCAGCAGCTTAGCGGATGGGGTTGGGGCTTTCTTT.

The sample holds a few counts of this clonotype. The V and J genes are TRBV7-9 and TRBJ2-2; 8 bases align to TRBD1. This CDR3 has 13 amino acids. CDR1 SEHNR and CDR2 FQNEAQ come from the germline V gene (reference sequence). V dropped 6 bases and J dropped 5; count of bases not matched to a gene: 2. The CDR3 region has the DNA TGTGCCAGCAGACGACAGGGGACCGGGGAGCTGTTTTTT. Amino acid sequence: CASRRQGTGELFF.

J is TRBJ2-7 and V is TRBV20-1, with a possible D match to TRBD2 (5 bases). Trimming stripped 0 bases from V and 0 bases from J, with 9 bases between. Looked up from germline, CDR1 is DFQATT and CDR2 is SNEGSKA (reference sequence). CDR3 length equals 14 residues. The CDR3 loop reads CSARDSESSYEQYF. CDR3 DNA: TGCAGTGCTAGAGATAGCGAGAGCTCCTACGAGCAGTACTTC.

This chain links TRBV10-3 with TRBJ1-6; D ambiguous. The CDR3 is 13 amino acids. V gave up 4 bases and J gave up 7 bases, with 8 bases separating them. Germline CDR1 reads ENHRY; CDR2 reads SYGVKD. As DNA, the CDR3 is TGTGCCATCAGTGGGGAGCCGAATTCACCCCTCCACTTT. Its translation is CAISGEPNSPLHF.

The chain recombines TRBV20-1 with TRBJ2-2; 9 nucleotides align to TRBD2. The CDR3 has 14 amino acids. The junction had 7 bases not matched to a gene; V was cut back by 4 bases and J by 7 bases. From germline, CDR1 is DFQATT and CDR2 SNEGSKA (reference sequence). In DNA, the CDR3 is TGCAGTGCTAAATCTAGCGGGACCGTCGGGGAGCTGTTTTTT. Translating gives CSAKSSGTVGELFF.

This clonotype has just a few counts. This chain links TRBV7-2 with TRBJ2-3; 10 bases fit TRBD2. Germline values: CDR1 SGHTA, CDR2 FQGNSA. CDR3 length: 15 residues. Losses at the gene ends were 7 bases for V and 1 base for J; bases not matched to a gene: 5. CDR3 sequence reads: CASTPSGRGTDTQYF. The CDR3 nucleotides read TGTGCCAGCACCCCTAGCGGGAGAGGCACAGATACGCAGTATTTT.

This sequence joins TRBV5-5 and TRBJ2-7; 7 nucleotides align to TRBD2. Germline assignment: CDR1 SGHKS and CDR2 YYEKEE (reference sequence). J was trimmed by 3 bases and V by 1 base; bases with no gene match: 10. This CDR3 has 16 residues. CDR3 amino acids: CASSLSGAGVVYEQYV. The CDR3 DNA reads TGTGCCAGCAGCTTGAGCGGGGCGGGAGTCGTCTACGAGCAGTACGTC.

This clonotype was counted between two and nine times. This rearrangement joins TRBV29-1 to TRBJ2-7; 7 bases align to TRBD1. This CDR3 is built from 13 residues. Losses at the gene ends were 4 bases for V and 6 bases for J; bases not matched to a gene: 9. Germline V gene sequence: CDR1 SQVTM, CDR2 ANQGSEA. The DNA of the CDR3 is TGCAGCGTTGGACAGGGCGTAGACTCCGAGCAGTACGTC. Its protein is CSVGQGVDSEQYV.

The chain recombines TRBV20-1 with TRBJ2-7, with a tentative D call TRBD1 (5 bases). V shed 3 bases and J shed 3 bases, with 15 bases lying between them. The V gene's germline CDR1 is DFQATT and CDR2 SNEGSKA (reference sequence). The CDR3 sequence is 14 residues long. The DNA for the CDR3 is TGCAGTGCTAGTCTCAGGGCTAGTCTCTACGAGCAGTACTTC. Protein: CSASLRASLYEQYF.

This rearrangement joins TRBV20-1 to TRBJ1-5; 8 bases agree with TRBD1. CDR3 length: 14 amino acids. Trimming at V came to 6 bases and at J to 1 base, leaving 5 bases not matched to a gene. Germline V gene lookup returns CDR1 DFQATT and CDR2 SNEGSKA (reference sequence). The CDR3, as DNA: TGCAGTGCGCGAGGACAGGGAAGCAATCAGCCCCAGCATTTT. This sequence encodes CSARGQGSNQPQHF.

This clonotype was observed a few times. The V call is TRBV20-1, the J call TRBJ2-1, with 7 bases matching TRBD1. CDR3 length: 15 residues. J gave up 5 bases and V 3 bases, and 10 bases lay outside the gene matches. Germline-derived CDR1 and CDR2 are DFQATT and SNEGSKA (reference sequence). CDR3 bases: TGCAGTGCTAGCCCCCCGGGGACAGACCACAATGAGCAGTTCTTC. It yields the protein CSASPPGTDHNEQFF.

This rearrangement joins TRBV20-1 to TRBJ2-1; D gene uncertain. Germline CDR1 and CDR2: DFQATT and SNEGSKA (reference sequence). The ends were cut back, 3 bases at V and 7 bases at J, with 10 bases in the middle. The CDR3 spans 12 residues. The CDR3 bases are TGCAGTGCTAGCCCCACTTGGAATGAGCAGTTCTTC. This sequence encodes CSASPTWNEQFF.

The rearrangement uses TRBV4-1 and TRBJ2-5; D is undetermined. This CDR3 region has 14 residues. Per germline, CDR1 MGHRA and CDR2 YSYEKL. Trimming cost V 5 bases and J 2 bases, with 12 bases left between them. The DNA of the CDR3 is TGCGCCAGCAGCTCCAGCAGGTGGCAAGAGACCCAGTACTTC. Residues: CASSSSRWQETQYF.

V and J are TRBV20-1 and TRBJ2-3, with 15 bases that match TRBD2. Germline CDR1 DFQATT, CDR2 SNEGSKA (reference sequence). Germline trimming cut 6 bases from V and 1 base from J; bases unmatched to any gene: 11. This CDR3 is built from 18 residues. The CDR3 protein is CSARGRTSGRARTDTQYF. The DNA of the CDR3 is TGCAGTGCCCGGGGGAGGACTAGCGGGAGGGCCCGCACAGATACGCAGTATTTT.

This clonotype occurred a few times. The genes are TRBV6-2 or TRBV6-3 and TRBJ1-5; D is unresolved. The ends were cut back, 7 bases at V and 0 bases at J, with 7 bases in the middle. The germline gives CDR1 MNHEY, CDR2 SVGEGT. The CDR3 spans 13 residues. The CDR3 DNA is TGTGCCAGCACAGATAATAGCAATCAGCCCCAGCATTTT. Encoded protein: CASTDNSNQPQHF.

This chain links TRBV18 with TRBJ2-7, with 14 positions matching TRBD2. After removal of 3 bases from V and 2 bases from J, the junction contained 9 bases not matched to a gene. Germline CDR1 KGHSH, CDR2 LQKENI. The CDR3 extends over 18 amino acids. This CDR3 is CASSPTGTSGSSTYEQYF. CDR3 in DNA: TGTGCCAGCTCACCTACCGGGACTAGCGGGAGTTCTACCTACGAGCAGTACTTC.

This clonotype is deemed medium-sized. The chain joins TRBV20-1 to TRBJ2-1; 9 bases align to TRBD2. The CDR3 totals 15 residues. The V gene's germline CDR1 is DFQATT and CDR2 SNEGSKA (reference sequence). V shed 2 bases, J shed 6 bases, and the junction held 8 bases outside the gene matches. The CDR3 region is CSARNSGTSPNEQFF. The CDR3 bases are TGCAGTGCTAGAAACTCCGGGACTAGCCCCAATGAGCAGTTCTTC.

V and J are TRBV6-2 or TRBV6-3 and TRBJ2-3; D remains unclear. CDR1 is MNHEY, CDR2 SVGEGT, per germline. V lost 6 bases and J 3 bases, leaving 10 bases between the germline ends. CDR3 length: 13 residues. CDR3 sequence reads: CASSHAGTDTQYF. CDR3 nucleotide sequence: TGTGCCAGCAGCCACGCTGGGACAGATACGCAGTATTTT.

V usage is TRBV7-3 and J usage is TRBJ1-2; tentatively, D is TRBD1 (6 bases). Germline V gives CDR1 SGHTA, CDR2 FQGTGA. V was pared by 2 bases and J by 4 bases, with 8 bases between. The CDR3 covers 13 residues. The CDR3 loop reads CASSLQGGYGYTF. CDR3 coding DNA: TGTGCCAGCAGCTTACAAGGGGGCTATGGCTACACCTTC. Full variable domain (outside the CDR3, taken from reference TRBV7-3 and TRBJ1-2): GAGVSQTPSNKVTEKGKYVELRCDPISGHTALYWYRQSLGQGPEFLIYFQGTGAADDSGLPNDRFFAVRPEGSVSTLKIQRTERGDSAVYLCASSLQGGYGYTFGSGTRLTVV.